These 27 T cell receptor beta chains were all obtained from the same sample, sequenced in a study of CD8+ T cells in alopecia areata. Treatment of the sample: oral pan-JAK inhibitor, 5-10 mg twice daily. Extraction and reverse transcription of RNA yielded cDNA as the sequencing template. Data came from immunoSEQ multiplex PCR; TCRdb stores just in-frame clones and leaves some out. The sample has about 180,000 clones; about 53% are singletons. Source: CD8+ T cells sorted from blood, taken at week 24, from a patient treated with tofacitinib. Source of these receptors: a human donor with alopecia areata.

The V and J genes are TRBV29-1 and TRBJ1-2, with 11 bases aligning to TRBD1. The CDR3 runs 17 residues. Germline V gene data show CDR1 as SQVTM and CDR2 as ANQGSEA. The junction had 7 bases not matched to a gene; V was cut back by 0 bases and J by 1 base. In nucleotides, the CDR3 is TGCAGCGTTGAAGACTTCGGACAGGGGGCATTTAACTATGGCTACACCTTC. Protein: CSVEDFGQGAFNYGYTF.

This clone has just one count. This chain joins TRBV19 and TRBJ1-1; D call uncertain. The ends were cut back, 8 bases at V and 3 bases at J, with 10 bases in the middle. There are 12 residues in the CDR3. CDR1 and CDR2 (germline): LNHDA, SQIVND (reference sequence). This CDR3 is CASCSRHTEAFF. The DNA for the CDR3 is TGTGCCAGTTGCAGTAGACACACTGAAGCTTTCTTT.

This sequence joins TRBV2 and TRBJ1-2, with 8 bases matching TRBD1. This CDR3 comprises 12 residues. Germline-derived CDR1 and CDR2 are SNHLY and FYNNEI. After removal of 11 bases from V and 5 bases from J, the junction contained 7 bases not matched to a gene. The CDR3 reads CAGLDREYGYTF. Here the CDR3 DNA reads TGTGCCGGACTGGACAGGGAGTATGGCTACACCTTC.

This clone turned up a few times. The CDR3 region has the DNA TGTGCCAGCAGCTTAGAGGGACAGACCTTAGATACGCAGTATTTT. This sequence encodes CASSLEGQTLDTQYF. This rearrangement joins TRBV11-2 to TRBJ2-3; 7 bases agree with TRBD1. The CDR3 is 15 amino acids. From germline, CDR1 is SGHAT and CDR2 FQNNGV. The junction had 5 bases not matched to a gene; V was cut back by 0 bases and J by 5 bases.

The rearrangement links TRBV2 to TRBJ1-1; no reliable D call. The germline gives CDR1 SNHLY, CDR2 FYNNEI. The V and J ends lost 7 bases and 5 bases respectively, with 14 bases between them. The CDR3 is 13 amino acids. The CDR3 is CASIPGQATEAFF. CDR3 sequence (DNA): TGTGCCAGCATCCCCGGGCAGGCGACTGAAGCTTTCTTT. The full variable domain, with the rest looked up from reference TRBV2 and TRBJ1-1, is EPEVTQTPSHQVTQMGQEVILRCVPISNHLYFYWYRQILGQKVEFLVSFYNNEISEKSEIFDDQFSVERPDGSNFTLKIRSTKLEDSAMYFCASIPGQATEAFFGQGTRLTVV.

This chain connects TRBV30 to TRBJ2-1; D is unresolved. This CDR3 comprises 10 residues. Germline CDR1 and CDR2: GTSNPN and SVGIG (reference sequence). Trimming removed 8 bases at V and 6 bases at J, with 8 bases between. CDR3 sequence reads: CAAASNEQFF. The CDR3 region has the DNA TGTGCCGCGGCCTCCAATGAGCAGTTCTTC.

The chain recombines TRBV30 with TRBJ2-1; D is uncertain. The CDR3 has 13 amino acids. Germline V gives CDR1 GTSNPN, CDR2 SVGIG (reference sequence). Deletions cut 2 bases from V and 7 bases from J, with 12 bases between. The chain's CDR3 is CAWSRSPRNEQFF. CDR3 bases: TGTGCCTGGAGTCGATCCCCCCGGAATGAGCAGTTCTTC.

The chain uses TRBV19 and TRBJ2-6; possibly TRBD2 for D (5 bases). The CDR3 has 15 amino acids. V lost 3 bases, J lost 2 bases, and 8 bases lay in between. CDR1 is LNHDA and CDR2 is SQIVND in the germline V gene (reference sequence). CDR3: CASSIGRAGANVLTF. Here the CDR3 DNA reads TGTGCCAGTAGTATTGGGCGGGCTGGGGCCAACGTCCTGACTTTC.

The chain is built from TRBV7-2 and TRBJ2-1, with a possible D match to TRBD1 (5 bases). Trimming left V 2 bases short and J 4 bases short, with 9 bases between. Germline V CDR1 and CDR2: SGHTA, FQGNSA. The CDR3 sequence is 14 residues long. CDR3 in DNA: TGTGCCAGCAGCTTATATCAGGGTTACAATGAGCAGTTCTTC. Protein: CASSLYQGYNEQFF.

The chain is built from TRBV7-9 and TRBJ2-1; the D gene is possibly TRBD2 (7 bases). The length of the CDR3 is 16 residues. In germline, CDR1 is SEHNR, CDR2 FQNEAQ (reference sequence). V dropped 5 bases and J dropped 0 bases, with 14 bases sitting between them. CDR3 nucleotide sequence: TGTGCCAGCAGCCTGATGGGAGGGGGCTCCTACAATGAGCAGTTCTTC. It is translated as CASSLMGGGSYNEQFF.

The sample holds a few counts of this clone. This sequence joins TRBV6-6 and TRBJ2-1, with 8 bases fitting TRBD2. Germline CDR1 is MNHNY and CDR2 is SVGAGI (reference sequence). V lost 4 bases to trimming and J lost 2 bases; unmatched junction nucleotides: 4. The CDR3 is 15 amino acids. The CDR3 reads CASSSTGGAYNEQFF. DNA for the CDR3: TGTGCCAGCAGTTCTACCGGGGGGGCCTACAATGAGCAGTTCTTC.

This chain links TRBV19 with TRBJ1-6; 7 bases line up with TRBD1. V trimming: 5 bases; J trimming: 10 bases; junction bases outside the gene matches: 14. The germline V gene has CDR1 LNHDA and CDR2 SQIVND (reference sequence). The CDR3 is made up of 16 amino acids. The CDR3 DNA follows: TGTGCCAGTAGTCCGACACCCGACAGGGTACCGTCACCCCTCCACTTT. This translates into CASSPTPDRVPSPLHF.

This clone was seen only a few times. This sequence joins TRBV4-3 and TRBJ2-7; TRBD1 aligns across 8 bases. The V gene end was trimmed by 0 bases and the J gene end by 5 bases; junction bases not matched to a gene: 9. The CDR3 spans 16 residues. From germline, CDR1 is LGHNA and CDR2 YSLEER. CDR3 bases: TGCGCCAGCAGCCAAGATTCCCGGACAGGGCAACACGAGCAGTACTTC. Translation: CASSQDSRTGQHEQYF.

Concerning this clone: The sample has other DNA sequences that encode this CDR3 too. The rearrangement joins TRBV27 to TRBJ1-5, with D perhaps TRBD1 (5 bases). From germline, CDR1 is MNHEY and CDR2 SMNVEV (reference sequence). The germline V and J ends were trimmed by 2 bases and 6 bases, with 11 bases remaining between them. The CDR3 loop spans 14 amino acids. The CDR3 spells CASSLGGVGQPQHF. Written as DNA, the CDR3 is TGTGCCAGCAGTTTAGGAGGGGTAGGTCAGCCCCAGCATTTT.

The chain couples TRBV5-6 to TRBJ1-6, with 8 bases fitting TRBD1. V shed 4 bases, J shed 5 bases, and the junction held 5 bases outside the gene matches. The germline V gene encodes CDR1 SGHDT and CDR2 YYEEEE. This CDR3 is 15 amino acids long. In DNA, the CDR3 is TGTGCCAGCAGCACGGACAGGGAGAATAATTCACCCCTCCACTTT. This codes for CASSTDRENNSPLHF.

The genes are TRBV4-3 and TRBJ2-7, with D perhaps TRBD1 (5 bases). Germline lookup yields CDR1 LGHNA and CDR2 YSLEER. CDR3 length: 13 amino acids. Trimming stripped 5 bases from V and 5 bases from J, with 13 bases between. CDR3 nucleotide sequence: TGCGCCAGCAGCGAGAACCAGGGAAACGAGCAGTACTTC. Its protein is CASSENQGNEQYF.

The chain's CDR3 is CASSPTPKMNTEAFF. The CDR3 bases are TGTGCCAGCAGCCCTACCCCCAAAATGAACACTGAAGCTTTCTTT. The chain combines TRBV27 with TRBJ1-1; D gene uncertain. This CDR3 spans 15 amino acids. V was pared by 6 bases and J by 0 bases, with 14 bases between. Germline CDR1 is MNHEY and CDR2 is SMNVEV (reference sequence).

The rearrangement links TRBV30 to TRBJ2-1; 8 bases fit TRBD2. Germline CDR1 GTSNPN, CDR2 SVGIG (reference sequence). CDR3 length equals 13 residues. V trimming: 4 bases; J trimming: 6 bases; junction bases outside the gene matches: 5. Written as DNA, the CDR3 is TGTGCCTGGACGGGGGGGCCCGGCAATGAGCAGTTCTTC. Translating it yields CAWTGGPGNEQFF.

This rearrangement joins TRBV5-1 to TRBJ2-1; 10 bases are a match to TRBD1. Germline V gene data show CDR1 as SGHRS and CDR2 as YFSETQ. The CDR3 consists of 14 residues. V dropped 2 bases and J dropped 10; count of bases not matched to a gene: 6. The DNA for the CDR3 is TGCGCCAGCAGCTTTTCCGGGACAGGGGTCGAGCAGTTCTTC. Residues: CASSFSGTGVEQFF.

The chain couples TRBV4-3 to TRBJ2-7, with D possibly matching TRBD2 (5 bases). There are 16 residues in the CDR3. Trimming removed 0 bases at V and 4 bases at J, with 16 bases between. CDR1 LGHNA and CDR2 YSLEER come from the germline V gene. CDR3: CASSQDRGSAAYEQYF. Here the CDR3 DNA reads TGCGCCAGCAGCCAAGATCGTGGTAGCGCAGCTTACGAGCAGTACTTC.

The chain joins TRBV18 to TRBJ2-5; 11 bases line up with TRBD2. The CDR3 contains 15 residues. Germline CDR1 and CDR2: KGHSH and LQKENI. The J segment lost 2 bases and the V segment lost 3 bases, leaving 2 bases of the junction unmatched. The CDR3: CASSPTSGEQETQYF. The CDR3 DNA reads as TGTGCCAGCTCACCGACTAGCGGGGAACAAGAGACCCAGTACTTC.

The chain is built from TRBV9 and TRBJ1-5; D is undetermined. Trimming left V 1 base short and J 3 bases short, with 14 bases between. The length of the CDR3 is 16 residues. Germline loops: CDR1 SGDLS, CDR2 YYNGEE. The CDR3 sequence is CASSVRLGEANQPQHF. Here the CDR3 DNA reads TGTGCCAGCAGCGTACGTCTGGGTGAGGCCAATCAGCCCCAGCATTTT.

The CDR3, as DNA: TGTGCCAGCAGAGGCGGGCCTCAGGGAGGCTACACCTTC. It codes for CASRGGPQGGYTF. The gene calls are TRBV2 and TRBJ1-2; a weak D match, TRBD1 (5 bases). V dropped 6 bases and J dropped 8 bases, with 16 bases sitting between them. Germline-derived CDR1 and CDR2 are SNHLY and FYNNEI. The length of the CDR3 is 13 residues.

This sequence joins TRBV5-1 and TRBJ2-7; 9 positions match TRBD1. This CDR3 has 14 residues. In germline, CDR1 is SGHRS, CDR2 YFSETQ. V dropped 4 bases and J dropped 2; count of bases not matched to a gene: 4. Here the CDR3 DNA reads TGCGCCAGCAGCGGGGGACAGGGTCCCTACGAGCAGTACTTC. Protein: CASSGGQGPYEQYF.

The chain joins TRBV1 to TRBJ1-2. TRBV1 has pseudogene status. The CDR3 is made up of 16 amino acids. CDR3 amino acids: CASSQVSLATDYGYTF. CDR3 nucleotide sequence: TGCGCCAGCAGCCAAGTTTCGCTAGCCACAGACTATGGCTACACCTTC.

The chain recombines TRBV9 with TRBJ1-1; perhaps TRBD1 as D (6 bases). This CDR3 has 17 amino acids. Germline CDR1 is SGDLS and CDR2 is YYNGEE. Trimming left V 0 bases short and J 7 bases short, with 22 bases between. DNA for the CDR3: TGTGCCAGCAGCGTAGATATCCCCCAGGGGAGGCTTGGTGAAGCTTTCTTT. Residues: CASSVDIPQGRLGEAFF.

This clone showed up just a few times. For the CDR3, the DNA is TGTGCCAGCAGCCCACAGGGAATGCGTACAGATACGCAGTATTTT. Translating gives CASSPQGMRTDTQYF. The chain uses TRBV7-2 and TRBJ2-3; TRBD1 might be the D (6 bases). The germline V gene encodes CDR1 SGHTA and CDR2 FQGNSA. V was shortened by 5 bases and J by 3 bases, with 15 bases between the two germline ends. The CDR3 spans 15 residues.